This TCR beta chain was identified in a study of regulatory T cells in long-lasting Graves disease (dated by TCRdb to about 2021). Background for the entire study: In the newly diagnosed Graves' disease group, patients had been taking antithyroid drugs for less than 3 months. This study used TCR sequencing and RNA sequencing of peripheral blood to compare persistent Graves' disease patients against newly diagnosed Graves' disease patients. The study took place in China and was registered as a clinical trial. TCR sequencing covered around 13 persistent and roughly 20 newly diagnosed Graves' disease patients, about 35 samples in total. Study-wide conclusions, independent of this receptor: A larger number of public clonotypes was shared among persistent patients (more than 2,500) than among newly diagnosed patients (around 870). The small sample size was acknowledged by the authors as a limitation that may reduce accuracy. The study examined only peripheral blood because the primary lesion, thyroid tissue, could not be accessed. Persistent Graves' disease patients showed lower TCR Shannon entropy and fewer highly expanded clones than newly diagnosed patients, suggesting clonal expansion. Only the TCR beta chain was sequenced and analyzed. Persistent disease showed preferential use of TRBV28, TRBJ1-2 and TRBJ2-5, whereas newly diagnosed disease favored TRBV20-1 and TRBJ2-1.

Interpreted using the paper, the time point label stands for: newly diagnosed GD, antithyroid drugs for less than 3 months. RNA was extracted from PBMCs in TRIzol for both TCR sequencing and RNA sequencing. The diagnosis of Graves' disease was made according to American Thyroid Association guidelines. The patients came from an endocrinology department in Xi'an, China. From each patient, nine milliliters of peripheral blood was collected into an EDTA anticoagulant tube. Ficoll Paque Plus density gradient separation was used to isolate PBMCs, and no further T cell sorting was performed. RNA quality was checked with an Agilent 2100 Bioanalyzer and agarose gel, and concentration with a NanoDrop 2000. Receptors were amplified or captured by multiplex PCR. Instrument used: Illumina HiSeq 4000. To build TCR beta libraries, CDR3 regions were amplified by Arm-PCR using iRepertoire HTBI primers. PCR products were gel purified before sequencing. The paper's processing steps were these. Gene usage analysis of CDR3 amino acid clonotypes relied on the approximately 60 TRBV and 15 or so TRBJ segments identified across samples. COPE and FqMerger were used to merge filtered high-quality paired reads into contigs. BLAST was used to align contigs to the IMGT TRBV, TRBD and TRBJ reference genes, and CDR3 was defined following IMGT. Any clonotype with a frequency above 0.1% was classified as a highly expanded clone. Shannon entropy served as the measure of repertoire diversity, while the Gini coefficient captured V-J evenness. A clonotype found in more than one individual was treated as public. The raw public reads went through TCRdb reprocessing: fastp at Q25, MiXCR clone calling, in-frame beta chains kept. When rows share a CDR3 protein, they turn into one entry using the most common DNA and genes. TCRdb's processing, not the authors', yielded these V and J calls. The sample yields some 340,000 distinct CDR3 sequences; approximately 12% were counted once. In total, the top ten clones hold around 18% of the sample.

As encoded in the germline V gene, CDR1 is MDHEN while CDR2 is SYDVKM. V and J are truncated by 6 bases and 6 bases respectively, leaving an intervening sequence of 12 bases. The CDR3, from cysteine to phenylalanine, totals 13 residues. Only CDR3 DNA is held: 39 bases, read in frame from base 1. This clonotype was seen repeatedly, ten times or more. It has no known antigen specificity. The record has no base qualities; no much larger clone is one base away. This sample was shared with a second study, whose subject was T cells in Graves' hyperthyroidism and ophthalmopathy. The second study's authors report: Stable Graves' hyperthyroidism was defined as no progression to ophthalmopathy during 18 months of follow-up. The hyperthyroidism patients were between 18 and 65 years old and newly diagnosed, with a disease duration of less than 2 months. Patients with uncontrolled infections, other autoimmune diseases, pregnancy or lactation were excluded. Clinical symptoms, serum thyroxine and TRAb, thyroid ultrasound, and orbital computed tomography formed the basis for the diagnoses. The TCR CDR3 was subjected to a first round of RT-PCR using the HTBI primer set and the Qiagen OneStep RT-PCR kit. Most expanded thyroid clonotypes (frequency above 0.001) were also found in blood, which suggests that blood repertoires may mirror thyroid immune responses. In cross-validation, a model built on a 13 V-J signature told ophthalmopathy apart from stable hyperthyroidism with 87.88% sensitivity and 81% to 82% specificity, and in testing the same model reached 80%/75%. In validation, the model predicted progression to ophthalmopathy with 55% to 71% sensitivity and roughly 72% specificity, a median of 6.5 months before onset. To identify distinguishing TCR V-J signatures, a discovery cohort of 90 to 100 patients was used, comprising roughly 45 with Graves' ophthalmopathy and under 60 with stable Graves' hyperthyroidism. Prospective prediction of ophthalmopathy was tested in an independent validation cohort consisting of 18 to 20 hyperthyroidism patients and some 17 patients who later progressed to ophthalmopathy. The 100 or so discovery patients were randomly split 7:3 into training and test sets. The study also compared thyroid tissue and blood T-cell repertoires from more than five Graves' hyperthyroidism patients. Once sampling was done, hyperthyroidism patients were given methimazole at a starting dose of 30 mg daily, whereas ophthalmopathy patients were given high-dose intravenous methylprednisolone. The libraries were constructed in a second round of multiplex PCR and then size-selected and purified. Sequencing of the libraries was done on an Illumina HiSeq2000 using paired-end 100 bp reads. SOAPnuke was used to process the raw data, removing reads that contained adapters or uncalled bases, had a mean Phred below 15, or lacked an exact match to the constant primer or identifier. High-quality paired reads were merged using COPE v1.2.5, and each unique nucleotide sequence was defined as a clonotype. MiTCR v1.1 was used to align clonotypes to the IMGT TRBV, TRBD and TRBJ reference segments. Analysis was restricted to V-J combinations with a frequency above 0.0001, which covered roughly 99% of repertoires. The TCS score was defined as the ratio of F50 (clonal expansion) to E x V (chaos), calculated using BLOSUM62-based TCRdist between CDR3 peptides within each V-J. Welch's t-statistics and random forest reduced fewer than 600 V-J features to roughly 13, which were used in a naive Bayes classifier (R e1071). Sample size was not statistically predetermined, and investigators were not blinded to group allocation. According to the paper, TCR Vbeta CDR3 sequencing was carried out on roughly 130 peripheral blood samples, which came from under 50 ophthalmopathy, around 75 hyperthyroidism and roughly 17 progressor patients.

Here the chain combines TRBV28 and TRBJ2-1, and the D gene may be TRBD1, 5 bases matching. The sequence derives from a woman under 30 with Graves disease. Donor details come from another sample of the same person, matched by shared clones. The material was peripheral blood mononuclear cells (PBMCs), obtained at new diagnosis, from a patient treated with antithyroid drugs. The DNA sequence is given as TGTGCCAGCAGCTGGGCTAGGGGCAATGAGCAGTTCTTC. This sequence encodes CASSWARGNEQFF.